This is a list of T cell receptor beta chains from one sample in a study of blood T cell repertoires in COVID-19. The assay was immunoSEQ multiplex PCR, and TCRdb's table has in-frame clones only and misses some. This repertoire shows 120,000 to 150,000 clones, 87% found once; its top ten account for approximately 4.3%. Sequencing input: PBMCs or T cells enriched from blood (not recorded which). These receptors came from a woman aged 40 to 50 who had been exposed to COVID-19. The CDR3 runs from the conserved cysteine through the conserved F or W. Fields, in order: V gene, clone size, J gene, D gene, CDR3 DNA, CDR3 protein. A D gene is named only where the DNA matches it firmly. Where a row states a size, it is once, few, many or the class of an expanded clone; other rows omit it.

v_call: TRBV27
clone_size: .
j_call: TRBJ1-1
d_call: TRBD1
cdr3_nt: TGTGCCAGCAGAGTACAGGGGGCATCTGAAGCTTTCTTT
cdr3_aa: CASRVQGASEAFF

v_call: TRBV27
clone_size: once
j_call: TRBJ1-6
d_call: TRBD1
cdr3_nt: TGTGCCAGCAGTATAAACAGGGACAGCTCCTATAATTCACCCCTCCACTTT
cdr3_aa: CASSINRDSSYNSPLHF

v_call: TRBV28
clone_size: .
j_call: TRBJ2-1
d_call: .
cdr3_nt: TGTGCCAGCAGTCCCTCGACAGTCTACAATGAGCAGTTCTTC
cdr3_aa: CASSPSTVYNEQFF

v_call: TRBV19
clone_size: .
j_call: TRBJ1-1
d_call: TRBD1
cdr3_nt: TGTGCCAGTAGAACACAGGGGGCTATGACTGAAGCTTTCTTT
cdr3_aa: CASRTQGAMTEAFF

v_call: TRBV5-4
clone_size: .
j_call: TRBJ2-5
d_call: TRBD1
cdr3_nt: TGTGCCAGCAGCTTGAGGGGGACAGGAGAGACCCAGTACTTC
cdr3_aa: CASSLRGTGETQYF

v_call: TRBV6-1
clone_size: .
j_call: TRBJ1-1
d_call: TRBD1
cdr3_nt: TGTGCCAGCAGTGAAAACGAGGACAGGACGACTGAAGCTTTCTTT
cdr3_aa: CASSENEDRTTEAFF

v_call: TRBV5-6
clone_size: .
j_call: TRBJ2-6
d_call: .
cdr3_nt: TGTGCCAGCAGCTTGGTACAGCACTCTGGGGCCAACGTCCTGACTTTC
cdr3_aa: CASSLVQHSGANVLTF

v_call: TRBV29-1
clone_size: .
j_call: TRBJ2-1
d_call: TRBD1
cdr3_nt: TGCAGCGCCACAGGGGACTACAATGAGCAGTTCTTC
cdr3_aa: CSATGDYNEQFF

v_call: TRBV10-3
clone_size: .
j_call: TRBJ1-1
d_call: .
cdr3_nt: TGTGCCATCAGTGATAGCGAGAAGGCTCCTGAAGCTTTCTTT
cdr3_aa: CAISDSEKAPEAFF

v_call: TRBV27
clone_size: .
j_call: TRBJ2-1
d_call: .
cdr3_nt: TGTGCCAGCAGAGCTACCTACAATGAGCAGTTCTTC
cdr3_aa: CASRATYNEQFF

v_call: TRBV6-5
clone_size: few
j_call: TRBJ1-2
d_call: TRBD1
cdr3_nt: TGTGCCAGCAGTTACTCAGCAGGGGGCGCCGACTATGGCTACACCTTC
cdr3_aa: CASSYSAGGADYGYTF

v_call: TRBV27
clone_size: many
j_call: TRBJ2-6
d_call: .
cdr3_nt: TGTGCCACCAAACCGACGTGGCTAGCGTCCTTCTCTGGGGCCAACGTCCTGACTTTC
cdr3_aa: CATKPTWLASFSGANVLTF

v_call: TRBV28
clone_size: .
j_call: TRBJ2-2
d_call: .
cdr3_nt: TGTGCCAGCAGTTTATACGGGGCCGGGGAGCTGTTTTTT
cdr3_aa: CASSLYGAGELFF

v_call: TRBV9
clone_size: .
j_call: TRBJ2-2
d_call: TRBD2
cdr3_nt: TGTGCCAGCAGCGTCGGGGTAGCGGGGTTTACCGGGGAGCTGTTTTTT
cdr3_aa: CASSVGVAGFTGELFF

v_call: TRBV19
clone_size: .
j_call: TRBJ1-4
d_call: TRBD1
cdr3_nt: TGTGCCAGTAGTCCCCGCCCCGGGACAGGGCTTGAAAAACTGTTTTTT
cdr3_aa: CASSPRPGTGLEKLFF

v_call: TRBV10-3
clone_size: .
j_call: TRBJ2-7
d_call: .
cdr3_nt: TGTGCCATCAGTGAGGGCCAGGGCGGTTCGGATCAGTACTTC
cdr3_aa: CAISEGQGGSDQYF

v_call: TRBV14
clone_size: .
j_call: TRBJ1-4
d_call: TRBD1
cdr3_nt: TGTGCCAGCAGCCAAGATCGTTACAGGGGAGAAAAACTGTTTTTT
cdr3_aa: CASSQDRYRGEKLFF

v_call: TRBV12-3/TRBV12-4
clone_size: .
j_call: TRBJ1-2
d_call: .
cdr3_nt: TGTGCCAGCAGTTTAGACAGCAGCTATGGCTACACCTTC
cdr3_aa: CASSLDSSYGYTF

v_call: TRBV19
clone_size: .
j_call: TRBJ2-5
d_call: TRBD1
cdr3_nt: TGTGCCAGTAGTCCCAGGGGACAGATCCAAGAGACCCAGTACTTC
cdr3_aa: CASSPRGQIQETQYF

v_call: TRBV5-5
clone_size: .
j_call: TRBJ2-3
d_call: .
cdr3_nt: TGTGCCAGCATCTCCACAAACACAGATACGCAGTATTTT
cdr3_aa: CASISTNTDTQYF

v_call: TRBV14
clone_size: .
j_call: TRBJ1-6
d_call: .
cdr3_nt: TGTGCCAGCAGCCCCGGAGGCTATAATTCACCCCTCCACTTT
cdr3_aa: CASSPGGYNSPLHF

v_call: TRBV4-3
clone_size: few
j_call: TRBJ1-4
d_call: .
cdr3_nt: TGCGCCAGCAGCCAAGACATAGCAGCAACTAATGAAAAACTGTTTTTT
cdr3_aa: CASSQDIAATNEKLFF

v_call: TRBV7-8
clone_size: .
j_call: TRBJ2-7
d_call: TRBD1
cdr3_nt: TGTGCCAGCAGCTGGGGACAGAGATACGAGCAGTACTTC
cdr3_aa: CASSWGQRYEQYF

v_call: TRBV10-2
clone_size: .
j_call: TRBJ1-2
d_call: TRBD1
cdr3_nt: TGCGCCAGCGCGGACAGGGGCATGGACTATGGCTACACCTTC
cdr3_aa: CASADRGMDYGYTF

v_call: TRBV18
clone_size: .
j_call: TRBJ2-5
d_call: TRBD1
cdr3_nt: TGTGCCAGCTCACTAAACAGGGGGCGCAGTCAAGAGACCCAGTACTTC
cdr3_aa: CASSLNRGRSQETQYF

v_call: TRBV6-5
clone_size: .
j_call: TRBJ2-7
d_call: TRBD1
cdr3_nt: TGTGCCACTAAGGGGACAGGGAAGTACGAGCAGTACTTC
cdr3_aa: CATKGTGKYEQYF

v_call: TRBV29-1
clone_size: once
j_call: TRBJ1-1
d_call: .
cdr3_nt: TGCAGCGTTGAAGGACAGTGGAACACTGAAGCTTTCTTT
cdr3_aa: CSVEGQWNTEAFF

v_call: TRBV5-1
clone_size: .
j_call: TRBJ2-1
d_call: TRBD2
cdr3_nt: TGCGCCAGCACCTACCTCTCGGGCGGGAGGCCCCCCAATGAGCAGTTCTTC
cdr3_aa: CASTYLSGGRPPNEQFF

v_call: TRBV7-8
clone_size: .
j_call: TRBJ2-7
d_call: TRBD1
cdr3_nt: TGTGCCAGCTCGTATACAGGGGTTGAGCAGTACTTC
cdr3_aa: CASSYTGVEQYF

v_call: TRBV29-1
clone_size: .
j_call: TRBJ1-2
d_call: TRBD1
cdr3_nt: TGCAGCGTTATGAGGGGACAGTCACATGGCTACACCTTC
cdr3_aa: CSVMRGQSHGYTF

v_call: TRBV25-1
clone_size: .
j_call: TRBJ2-5
d_call: TRBD1
cdr3_nt: TGTGCCAGCAGTCGACCGGGACAGGGGGCAGAGACCCAGTACTTC
cdr3_aa: CASSRPGQGAETQYF

v_call: TRBV11-2
clone_size: .
j_call: TRBJ2-2
d_call: TRBD2
cdr3_nt: TGTGCCAGCAGCTTACAAGGCGGGAGGAACACCGGGGAGCTGTTTTTT
cdr3_aa: CASSLQGGRNTGELFF

v_call: TRBV5-6
clone_size: few
j_call: TRBJ1-6
d_call: TRBD1
cdr3_nt: TGTGCCAGCAGCGCACTTATGATACAGGGGACGGGTAATTCACCCCTCCACTTT
cdr3_aa: CASSALMIQGTGNSPLHF

v_call: TRBV11-3
clone_size: .
j_call: TRBJ1-1
d_call: .
cdr3_nt: TGTGCCAGCAGCTTAAGCGGAGCAGCCACTGAAGCTTTCTTT
cdr3_aa: CASSLSGAATEAFF

v_call: TRBV18
clone_size: .
j_call: TRBJ1-3
d_call: TRBD1
cdr3_nt: TGTGCCAGCTCACCACCCACAGGGGGATTTGGAAACACCATATATTTT
cdr3_aa: CASSPPTGGFGNTIYF

v_call: TRBV7-8
clone_size: .
j_call: TRBJ1-2
d_call: TRBD1
cdr3_nt: TGTGCCAGCAGCCTCGGACAGGGCTATGGCTACACCTTC
cdr3_aa: CASSLGQGYGYTF

v_call: TRBV20-1
clone_size: .
j_call: TRBJ2-1
d_call: TRBD2
cdr3_nt: TGCAGTGCTAGTTTGCTAGCGGGAGACCCAAGCAATGAGCAGTTCTTC
cdr3_aa: CSASLLAGDPSNEQFF

v_call: TRBV6-6
clone_size: .
j_call: TRBJ1-5
d_call: TRBD1
cdr3_nt: TGTGCCAGCGAGGGACAGTCTAATCAGCCCCAGCATTTT
cdr3_aa: CASEGQSNQPQHF

v_call: TRBV9
clone_size: .
j_call: TRBJ2-3
d_call: TRBD2
cdr3_nt: TGTGCCAGCAGCGTAGGAGCCAGCGGGGGGGATACGCAGTATTTT
cdr3_aa: CASSVGASGGDTQYF

v_call: TRBV5-1
clone_size: .
j_call: TRBJ1-1
d_call: TRBD1
cdr3_nt: TGCGCCAGCAGCTTGGGGGACAGCAACACTGAAGCTTTCTTT
cdr3_aa: CASSLGDSNTEAFF

v_call: TRBV7-2
clone_size: .
j_call: TRBJ1-2
d_call: .
cdr3_nt: TGTGCCAGCAGCTTTGACAGTAACTATGGCTACACCTTC
cdr3_aa: CASSFDSNYGYTF

v_call: TRBV28
clone_size: .
j_call: TRBJ1-5
d_call: TRBD1
cdr3_nt: TGTGCCAGCAGGGGAGACAGGGAAAACCAGCCCCAGCATTTT
cdr3_aa: CASRGDRENQPQHF

v_call: TRBV4-1
clone_size: .
j_call: TRBJ1-4
d_call: TRBD1
cdr3_nt: TGCGCCAGCAGCGAAAAAACAGGGGGCGCGGTTGAAAAACTGTTTTTT
cdr3_aa: CASSEKTGGAVEKLFF

v_call: TRBV14
clone_size: .
j_call: TRBJ2-5
d_call: TRBD2
cdr3_nt: TGTGCCAGCAGCCAAGAAGAGCGGGAGGGCCGTTTGGCGGGGACCCAGTACTTC
cdr3_aa: CASSQEEREGRLAGTQYF